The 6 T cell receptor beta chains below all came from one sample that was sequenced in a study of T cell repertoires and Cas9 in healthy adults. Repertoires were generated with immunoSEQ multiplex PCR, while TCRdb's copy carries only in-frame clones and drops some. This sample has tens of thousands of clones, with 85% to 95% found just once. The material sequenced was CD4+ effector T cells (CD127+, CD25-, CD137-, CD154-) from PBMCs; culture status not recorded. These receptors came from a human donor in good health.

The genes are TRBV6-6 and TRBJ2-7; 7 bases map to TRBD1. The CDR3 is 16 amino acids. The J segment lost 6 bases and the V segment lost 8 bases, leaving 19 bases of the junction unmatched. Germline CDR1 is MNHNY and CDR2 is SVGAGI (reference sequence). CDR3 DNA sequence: TGTGCCAGCTCCCAAGTGAGAGGACAGGAGGAGCGCGAGCAGTACTTC. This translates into CASSQVRGQEEREQYF.

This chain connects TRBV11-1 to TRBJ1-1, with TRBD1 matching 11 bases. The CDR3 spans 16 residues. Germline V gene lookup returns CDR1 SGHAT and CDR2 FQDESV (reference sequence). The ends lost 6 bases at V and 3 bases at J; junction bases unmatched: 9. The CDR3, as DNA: TGTGCCAGCAGGTGGACAGGGGGCTTGCGGGACACTGAAGCTTTCTTT. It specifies CASRWTGGLRDTEAFF.

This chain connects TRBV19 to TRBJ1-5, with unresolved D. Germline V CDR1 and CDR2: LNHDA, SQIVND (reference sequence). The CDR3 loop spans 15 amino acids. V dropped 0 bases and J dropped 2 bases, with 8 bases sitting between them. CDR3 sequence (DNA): TGTGCCAGTAGTATAGACTGGGGTGGCAATCAGCCCCAGCATTTT. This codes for CASSIDWGGNQPQHF.

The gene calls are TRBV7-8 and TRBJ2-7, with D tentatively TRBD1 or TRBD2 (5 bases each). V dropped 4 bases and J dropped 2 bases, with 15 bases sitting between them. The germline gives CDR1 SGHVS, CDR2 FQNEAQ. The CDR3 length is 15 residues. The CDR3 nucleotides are TGTGCCAGCAGCTCAACGCCGGGGCGGACCTACGAGCAGTACGTC. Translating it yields CASSSTPGRTYEQYV.

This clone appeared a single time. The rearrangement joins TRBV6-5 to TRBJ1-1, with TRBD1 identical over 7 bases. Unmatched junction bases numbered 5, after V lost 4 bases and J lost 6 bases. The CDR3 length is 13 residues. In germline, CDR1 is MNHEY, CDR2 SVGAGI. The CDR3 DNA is TGTGCCAGCAGTTCCCTTACAGGGGCTGAAGCTTTCTTT. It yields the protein CASSSLTGAEAFF.

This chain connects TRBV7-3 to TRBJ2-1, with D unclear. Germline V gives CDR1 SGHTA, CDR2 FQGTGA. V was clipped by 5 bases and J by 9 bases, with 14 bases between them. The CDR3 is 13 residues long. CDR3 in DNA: TGTGCCAGCAGCCCCAGTACCGGCAGTGAGCAGTTCTTC. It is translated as CASSPSTGSEQFF.